Listed below are T cell receptor beta chains from one sample, sequenced in a study of T cells in Graves' hyperthyroidism and ophthalmopathy. TCRdb processed the multiplex PCR reads anew with MiXCR; each CDR3 protein has one entry. The sample includes about 350,000 distinct CDR3 sequences, roughly 14% seen only once; the top ten take under 30%. The sample comprised blood. The source is a woman aged 25 to 45 with Graves' hyperthyroidism. CDR3s leave out the opening cysteine and the closing phenylalanine or tryptophan. For some rows the clone size is stated as once, few or many, or as a class when expanded; others skip it.

>TRBJ1-3|TRBV14|once
ASSQDRLGDTIY
>TRBJ1-5|TRBV28|NA
ASNLPRGENQPQH
>TRBJ2-5|TRBV20-1|few
SAGTSGPSDQY
>TRBJ2-5|TRBV19|NA
ASSKRGQETQY
>TRBJ1-5|TRBV25-1|NA
ASSDPIVPQH
>TRBJ2-1|TRBV28|many
ASSSGQEYNEQF
>TRBJ1-1|TRBV28|few
ASLSAREDSTEAF
>TRBJ2-7|TRBV5-6|few
ASSLGQLIGEQY
>TRBJ2-7|TRBV6-1|many
GSNPDRAPGVHEQY
>TRBJ2-1|TRBV28|many
ASKGSGTTSYNEQF
>TRBJ2-4|TRBV29-1|many
SAHRGTGGVNIQY
>TRBJ1-2|TRBV28|many
ASSPSRAPGYT
>TRBJ2-7|TRBV2|many
ASSESGYEQY
>TRBJ1-5|TRBV3-1|many
ASSPKQGQPQH
>TRBJ1-1|TRBV6-5|many
ASSYGRQGRTEAF
>TRBJ2-5|TRBV7-9|NA
ASSTTSGKETQY
>TRBJ2-1|TRBV11-2|many
ASSSSRKYNEQF
>TRBJ2-2|TRBV20-1|NA
SAGLENTGELF
>TRBJ2-7|TRBV28|many
ASKGNDRSSYEQY
>TRBJ2-2|TRBV6-1|many
ATKSASGRVGTGELF
>TRBJ2-1|TRBV20-1|many
SASGVSGAYNEQF
>TRBJ1-2|TRBV28|many
ASAWEPNYGYT
>TRBJ1-2|TRBV27|many
ASGARGGGYT
>TRBJ2-1|TRBV20-1|NA
SATQQGNSDNEQF
>TRBJ2-3|TRBV2|many
ATSWADTQY
>TRBJ2-3|TRBV6-2/TRBV6-3|NA
ASSYSDRRSTDTQY
>TRBJ2-3|TRBV12-3/TRBV12-4|few
ASSFGLLAEGKDTQY
>TRBJ1-2|TRBV4-1|NA
ASSQESGFYYGYT
>TRBJ2-7|TRBV12-3/TRBV12-4|many
ASSFAGRYEQY
>TRBJ2-5|TRBV20-1|NA
SAPGMRIQETQY
>TRBJ1-1|TRBV29-1|many
SVVTENTEAF
>TRBJ1-1|TRBV6-5|few
ASSYPGQGAATEAF
>TRBJ1-2|TRBV20-1|few
SARGVRVVYGYT
>TRBJ2-5|TRBV14|many
ASSSRDRVPETQY
>TRBJ2-7|TRBV14|NA
ASSQAGGSEQY
>TRBJ1-3|TRBV12-3/TRBV12-4|many
ASSYGGGNTIY
>TRBJ2-7|TRBV6-1|NA
ASRVRGDASYEQY
>TRBJ2-1|TRBV20-1|NA
SAPSWRGLNEQF
>TRBJ1-1|TRBV28|NA
ASHQLKKAF
>TRBJ2-7|TRBV12-3/TRBV12-4|many
ASSQGARGSYEQY
>TRBJ2-5|TRBV7-2|few
ASSSRDRGETQY
>TRBJ1-5|TRBV28|many
ASSVGQGSFQPQH